The TCR beta chain under discussion was sequenced for a study of cytomegalovirus exposure and HLA in healthy donors. Study results and caveats: Most sequenced TCRs were rare (though some public TCRs occurred in many donors).

The V gene end was trimmed by 6 bases and the J gene end by 7 bases; junction bases not matched to a gene: 5. The CDR3 sequence is 13 residues long. Germline CDR1 reads MNHEY; CDR2 reads SMNVEV (reference sequence). The PCR contained 60 Vbeta and 13 Jbeta primers. Repertoires were generated with immunoSEQ multiplex PCR, while TCRdb's copy carries only in-frame clones and drops some. There are 150,000 to 200,000 clones in the sample; over 70% occur only once, and more than 0.4% lies in the top ten. Regarding this clone: Antigen: not known.

Donors had nominal health at sampling but likely had unrecorded immune exposures. The specimen sequenced was PBMCs. This receptor was identified in a woman aged 45-65 years in good health and CMV-seronegative. The chain links TRBV27 to TRBJ1-4, with 7 bases lining up with TRBD1. The CDR3, as DNA: TGTGCCAGCAGGCAGACAGGGTTTGAAAAACTGTTTTTT. It is translated as CASRQTGFEKLFF.